The 13 T cell receptor beta chains given below trace back to one sample, sequenced in a study of cytomegalovirus exposure and HLA in healthy donors (dated by TCRdb to about 2017). The library was built by means of the immunoSEQ multiplex PCR assay. For the multiplex PCR, a mixture combining 60 forward primers for TCR Vbeta segments and 13 reverse primers for TCR Jbeta segments was used. TCRdb stores this immuneACCESS table with in-frame sequences only. Part of the clones is absent; in the studies checked, under half of the shortfall reflects unresolved V genes, and no reason is known for the rest. The sample yields under 150,000 clones; about two thirds were counted once. The leading ten clones occupy approximately 2.9% of the sample. Material: PBMCs. These receptors were obtained from a human donor in good health.

The rearrangement joins TRBV9 to TRBJ1-1, with 7 bases matching TRBD1. The V gene end was trimmed by 4 bases and the J gene end by 3 bases; junction bases not matched to a gene: 9. The germline V gene encodes CDR1 SGDLS and CDR2 YYNGEE. The CDR3 consists of 15 residues. The CDR3 here is CASSPRQGPDTEAFF. The CDR3 region has the DNA TGTGCCAGCAGCCCGAGACAGGGCCCCGACACTGAAGCTTTCTTT.

CDR3 sequence reads: CASSYTGQGSYEQYF. In nucleotides, the CDR3 is TGTGCCAGCAGTTACACGGGACAGGGATCCTACGAGCAGTACTTC. The rearrangement links TRBV7-6 to TRBJ2-7; 9 nucleotides line up with TRBD1. With V trimmed by 6 bases and J by 1 base, 7 bases remained unmatched. The germline V gene has CDR1 SGHVS and CDR2 FNYEAQ. The CDR3 extends over 15 amino acids.

DNA for the CDR3: TGTGCCACCCACCCGGGACAGGGGGCTGAGGGCTACACCTTC. Encoded protein: CATHPGQGAEGYTF. V usage is TRBV15 and J usage is TRBJ1-2; TRBD1 matches at 12 bases. The V segment lost 8 bases and the J segment 8 bases; nucleotides outside the gene matches: 9. The CDR3 contains 14 residues. Germline V gene data show CDR1 as LNHNV and CDR2 as YYDKDF (reference sequence).

This chain links TRBV19 with TRBJ1-5; 8 positions agree with TRBD1. The ends lost 2 bases at V and 6 bases at J; junction bases unmatched: 9. The CDR3 loop spans 16 amino acids. The germline CDR1 and CDR2 sequences are LNHDA and SQIVND (reference sequence). The CDR3 reads CASSISPQGAPQPQHF. CDR3 DNA: TGTGCCAGTAGTATATCCCCGCAGGGGGCCCCTCAGCCCCAGCATTTT. Variable domain in full (rest from reference TRBV19 and TRBJ1-5): DGGITQSPKYLFRKEGQNVTLSCEQNLNHDAMYWYRQDPGQGLRLIYYSQIVNDFQKGDIAEGYSVSREKKESFPLTVTSAQKNPTAFYLCASSISPQGAPQPQHFGDGTRLSIL.

The chain combines TRBV30 with TRBJ1-3; 7 bases map to TRBD1. V gave up 3 bases and J gave up 0 bases; unmatched junction bases: 8. There are 16 residues in the CDR3. Germline CDR1 reads GTSNPN; CDR2 reads SVGIG (reference sequence). CDR3 in amino acids: CAWSRGGLNSGNTIYF. As DNA, the CDR3 is TGTGCCTGGAGCCGAGGGGGCCTCAACTCTGGAAACACCATATATTTT.

The chain links TRBV30 to TRBJ2-2; 8 nucleotides agree with TRBD1. Germline loops: CDR1 GTSNPN, CDR2 SVGIG (reference sequence). CDR3 size: 15 residues. J was trimmed by 7 bases and V by 3 bases; bases with no gene match: 10. The CDR3 nucleotides are TGTGCCTGGAGACGCCCAGGGGGCCGGGGCGGGGAGCTGTTTTTT. Translation gives CAWRRPGGRGGELFF.

The chain joins TRBV4-2 to TRBJ2-5; 10 bases match TRBD2. The DNA end lines up better with TRBJ2-7; the J call may be wrong. Looked up from germline, CDR1 is LGHNA and CDR2 is YNFKEQ. The CDR3 sequence is 16 residues long. The CDR3 DNA reads TGTGCCAGCAGCCAGCAACCTAGCGGGAGTTCCTACGAGCAGTACTTC. This gives the protein CASSQQPSGSSYEQYF.

V and J are TRBV14 and TRBJ2-3; 9 nucleotides line up with TRBD2. Germline CDR1 and CDR2: SGHDN and FVKESK. This CDR3 is built from 15 residues. V was clipped by 3 bases and J by 4 bases; unmatched bases: 5. For the CDR3, the DNA is TGTGCCAGCAGCCACATGCGGGGGGGGGCAGATACGCAGTATTTT. This codes for CASSHMRGGADTQYF.

This clone was detected only once. This chain connects TRBV7-9 to TRBJ2-5; maybe TRBD2 (6 bases). Gene TRBJ2-7 matches the end of the DNA better, so the J call may be wrong. The germline V gene has CDR1 SEHNR and CDR2 FQNEAQ (reference sequence). CDR3 size: 15 residues. The CDR3 protein is CASSLTSGRSYEQYF. The CDR3 region has the DNA TGTGCCAGCAGCTTAACCAGCGGGCGCTCCTACGAGCAGTACTTC.

The rearrangement uses TRBV20-1 and TRBJ2-5, with D hard to call. TRBJ2-7 matches the DNA end more closely, so the J call is doubtful. Germline values: CDR1 DFQATT, CDR2 SNEGSKA (reference sequence). The CDR3 totals 11 residues. CDR3 loop: CSAWPDYEQYF. CDR3 nucleotides: TGCAGTGCGTGGCCGGACTACGAGCAGTACTTC.

The rearrangement links TRBV28 to TRBJ2-7; D possibly corresponds to TRBD1 (5 bases). The CDR3 loop spans 12 amino acids. Germline CDR1 MDHEN, CDR2 SYDVKM. The V and J ends lost 1 base and 6 bases respectively, with 7 bases between them. The CDR3 sequence is CASSLSRAEQYF. For the CDR3, the DNA is TGTGCCAGCAGTTTATCCAGGGCCGAGCAGTACTTC.

The genes are TRBV7-2 and TRBJ2-2; D remains ambiguous. CDR3 length: 14 amino acids. The germline V gene has CDR1 SGHTA and CDR2 FQGNSA. The ends were cut back, 5 bases at V and 6 bases at J, with 13 bases in the middle. The DNA of the CDR3 is TGTGCCAGCAGCCCAGTGGTAACCCCCGGGGAGCTGTTTTTT. Translating it yields CASSPVVTPGELFF. The complete variable domain, with remaining parts taken from reference TRBV7-2 and TRBJ2-2, reads GAGVSQSPSNKVTEKGKDVELRCDPISGHTALYWYRQSLGQGLEFLIYFQGNSAPDKSGLPSDRFSAERTGGSVSTLTIQRTQQEDSAVYLCASSPVVTPGELFFGEGSRLTVL.

A note on this clone: The sample holds other DNA sequences that translate to the same CDR3. The V call is TRBV19, the J call TRBJ2-7; 7 bases are shared with TRBD2. CDR3 size: 13 residues. J gave up 0 bases and V 6 bases, and 2 bases lay outside the gene matches. Germline V CDR1 and CDR2: LNHDA, SQIVND (reference sequence). Here the CDR3 reads CASSRGSSYEQYF. DNA of the CDR3: TGTGCCAGTAGCCGCGGGAGCTCCTACGAGCAGTACTTC.